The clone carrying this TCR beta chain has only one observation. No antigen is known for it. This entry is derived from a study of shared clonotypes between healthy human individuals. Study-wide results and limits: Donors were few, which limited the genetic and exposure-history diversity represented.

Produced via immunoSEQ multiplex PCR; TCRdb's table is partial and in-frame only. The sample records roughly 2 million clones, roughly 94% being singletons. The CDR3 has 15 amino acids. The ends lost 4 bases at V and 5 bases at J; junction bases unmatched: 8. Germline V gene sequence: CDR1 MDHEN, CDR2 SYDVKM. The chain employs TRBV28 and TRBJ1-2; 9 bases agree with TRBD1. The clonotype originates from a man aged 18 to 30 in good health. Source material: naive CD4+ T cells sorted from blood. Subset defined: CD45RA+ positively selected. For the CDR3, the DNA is TGTGCCAGCAGTTCCGGGACAGGGTATAGGTATGGCTACACCTTC. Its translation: CASSSGTGYRYGYTF.